A single sample is the source of the 2 T cell receptor beta chains below, sequenced in a study of PD-L1 blockade in urothelial cancer. Generated by immunoSEQ multiplex PCR, the TCRdb table keeps only in-frame clones and is missing some. The table has roughly 100,000 clones, roughly 80% seen once. Indicated time point: peripheral blood 6 weeks after treatment start. Sequencing was performed on PBMCs, taken around atezolizumab (anti-PD-L1) treatment. Receptors were obtained from a man between 65 and 85 years old with urothelial cancer.

The chain couples TRBV5-5 to TRBJ1-5; possible D gene TRBD1, 6 bases. The germline V and J ends were trimmed by 0 bases and 9 bases, with 19 bases remaining between them. This CDR3 has 16 amino acids. Germline V gene lookup returns CDR1 SGHKS and CDR2 YYEKEE (reference sequence). CDR3 region: CASSLGGQGADLPQHF. The CDR3 DNA reads as TGTGCCAGCAGCTTGGGGGGGCAGGGTGCTGATTTGCCCCAGCATTTT.

J is TRBJ2-3 and V is TRBV25-1; 7 bases fit TRBD1. With 4 bases clipped from V and 6 bases from J, the junction kept 7 bases outside the gene matches. The CDR3 spans 14 residues. Germline CDR1 MGHDK, CDR2 SYGVNS. For the CDR3, the DNA is TGTGCCAGCAGTGGATGGCAGGGGGTCGATACGCAGTATTTT. It encodes CASSGWQGVDTQYF.